These T cell receptor beta chains were read from a single sample in a study of T cells in Graves' hyperthyroidism and ophthalmopathy. TCRdb called the multiplex PCR reads again in MiXCR, with one record for every CDR3 protein. Of about 640,000 distinct CDR3 sequences listed, roughly 20% are singletons. Sequencing used blood. The receptor set was obtained from a young man with Graves' ophthalmopathy. Both conserved end residues are part of each CDR3. The order of the fields is J gene, V gene, D gene, clone size, CDR3 protein, CDR3 DNA. D genes are given only for firm matches. Some rows mark clone size as missing; the rest say once, few, many or name a class of expanded clone.

j_call: TRBJ1-2
v_call: TRBV11-3
d_call: TRBD1
clone_size: NA
cdr3_aa: CASSLEAVRTGRILYGYTF
cdr3_nt: TGTGCCAGCAGCTTAGAAGCGGTCAGGACAGGACGAATTCTCTATGGCTACACCTTC

j_call: TRBJ2-1
v_call: TRBV7-2
d_call: TRBD2
clone_size: NA
cdr3_aa: CASSPGGTIYNEQFF
cdr3_nt: TGTGCCAGCAGCCCAGGCGGGACTATCTACAATGAGCAGTTCTTC

j_call: TRBJ2-7
v_call: TRBV27
d_call: NA
clone_size: many
cdr3_aa: CASSYGNSYEQYF
cdr3_nt: TGTGCCAGCAGTTACGGAAACTCCTACGAGCAGTACTTC

j_call: TRBJ2-2
v_call: TRBV19
d_call: TRBD2
clone_size: few
cdr3_aa: CASSQIAGDPGELFF
cdr3_nt: TGTGCCAGTAGTCAAATAGCGGGAGATCCCGGGGAGCTGTTTTTT

j_call: TRBJ1-2
v_call: TRBV28
d_call: NA
clone_size: NA
cdr3_aa: CASSLVYYGYTF
cdr3_nt: TGTGCCAGCAGTTTGGTGTACTATGGCTACACCTTC

j_call: TRBJ2-1
v_call: TRBV25-1
d_call: NA
clone_size: NA
cdr3_aa: CASSESVAVNNEQFF
cdr3_nt: TGTGCCAGCAGTGAATCGGTAGCGGTCAACAATGAGCAGTTCTTC

j_call: TRBJ2-7
v_call: TRBV10-3
d_call: NA
clone_size: few
cdr3_aa: CAISKNKDEQYF
cdr3_nt: TGTGCCATCAGCAAAAATAAGGACGAGCAGTACTTC

j_call: TRBJ2-1
v_call: TRBV5-1
d_call: NA
clone_size: NA
cdr3_aa: CASSLWAGELYNEQFF
cdr3_nt: TGCGCCAGCAGCTTGTGGGCCGGGGAACTCTACAATGAGCAGTTCTTC

j_call: TRBJ2-7
v_call: TRBV11-2
d_call: TRBD1
clone_size: many
cdr3_aa: CASSLESTGGYEQYF
cdr3_nt: TGTGCCAGCAGCTTAGAGTCCACAGGGGGCTACGAGCAGTACTTC

j_call: TRBJ2-3
v_call: TRBV20-1
d_call: NA
clone_size: few
cdr3_aa: CSATSGLNTDTQYF
cdr3_nt: TGCAGTGCTACCTCCGGGCTAAACACAGATACGCAGTATTTT

j_call: TRBJ2-7
v_call: TRBV6-2/TRBV6-3
d_call: TRBD2
clone_size: few
cdr3_aa: CASSFLAGGHEQYF
cdr3_nt: TGTGCCAGCAGTTTCCTAGCGGGAGGCCACGAGCAGTACTTC

j_call: TRBJ2-7
v_call: TRBV3-1
d_call: TRBD2
clone_size: few
cdr3_aa: CASSPTSGSGVDYEQYF
cdr3_nt: TGTGCCAGCAGCCCCACTAGCGGGAGCGGTGTGGACTACGAGCAGTACTTC

j_call: TRBJ2-7
v_call: TRBV20-1
d_call: TRBD2
clone_size: NA
cdr3_aa: CSANGLADSYEQYF
cdr3_nt: TGCAGTGCCAACGGACTAGCGGACTCCTACGAGCAGTACTTC

j_call: TRBJ2-1
v_call: TRBV11-1
d_call: TRBD2
clone_size: many
cdr3_aa: CASSLDGIGGSSYNEQFF
cdr3_nt: TGTGCCAGCAGCTTAGACGGCATTGGCGGGAGCTCCTACAATGAGCAGTTCTTC

j_call: TRBJ1-1
v_call: TRBV19
d_call: TRBD1
clone_size: few
cdr3_aa: CASSPIDRGHTEAFF
cdr3_nt: TGTGCCAGTAGCCCAATTGACAGGGGGCACACTGAAGCTTTCTTT

j_call: TRBJ2-1
v_call: TRBV5-1
d_call: TRBD2
clone_size: few
cdr3_aa: CASSFITGTSIPHEQFF
cdr3_nt: TGCGCCAGCAGCTTTATTACCGGGACTAGCATTCCCCATGAGCAGTTCTTC

j_call: TRBJ2-4
v_call: TRBV19
d_call: TRBD1
clone_size: NA
cdr3_aa: CASSIGYRGTGNIQYF
cdr3_nt: TGTGCCAGTAGTATAGGCTACAGGGGCACGGGAAACATTCAGTACTTC

j_call: TRBJ1-5
v_call: TRBV6-1
d_call: NA
clone_size: few
cdr3_aa: CASRSGRYSNQPQHF
cdr3_nt: TGTGCCAGCAGGTCGGGCAGATATAGCAATCAGCCCCAGCATTTT

j_call: TRBJ2-4
v_call: TRBV20-1
d_call: TRBD1
clone_size: many
cdr3_aa: CSARDPGQGRGIQYF
cdr3_nt: TGCAGTGCTAGAGATCCAGGACAGGGGCGAGGCATTCAGTACTTC

j_call: TRBJ1-1
v_call: TRBV5-1
d_call: NA
clone_size: many
cdr3_aa: CASSLGGRENTEAFF
cdr3_nt: TGCGCCAGCAGCTTGGGCGGCAGGGAGAACACTGAAGCTTTCTTT

j_call: TRBJ2-2
v_call: TRBV5-1
d_call: TRBD1
clone_size: NA
cdr3_aa: CASSLKDRVFTGELFF
cdr3_nt: TGCGCCAGCAGCTTGAAGGACAGGGTTTTCACCGGGGAGCTGTTTTTT

j_call: TRBJ1-5
v_call: TRBV10-3
d_call: NA
clone_size: few
cdr3_aa: CAIKGDSNQPQHF
cdr3_nt: TGTGCCATCAAGGGGGATAGCAATCAGCCCCAGCATTTT

j_call: TRBJ2-5
v_call: TRBV6-2/TRBV6-3
d_call: TRBD2
clone_size: many
cdr3_aa: CASSYVSGRLEETQYF
cdr3_nt: TGTGCCAGCAGTTACGTGAGCGGGAGGCTAGAAGAGACCCAGTACTTC

j_call: TRBJ2-4
v_call: TRBV20-1
d_call: TRBD1
clone_size: NA
cdr3_aa: CSATRQGTENIQYF
cdr3_nt: TGCAGTGCAACAAGACAGGGCACAGAGAACATTCAGTACTTC

j_call: TRBJ1-1
v_call: TRBV28
d_call: TRBD1
clone_size: few
cdr3_aa: CASRHRQGFSEAFF
cdr3_nt: TGTGCCAGCAGACATCGACAGGGTTTTTCTGAAGCTTTCTTT

j_call: TRBJ2-7
v_call: TRBV4-1
d_call: NA
clone_size: few
cdr3_aa: CASSQTRTSEQYF
cdr3_nt: TGCGCCAGCAGCCAAACTCGGACGAGCGAGCAGTACTTC

j_call: TRBJ1-5
v_call: TRBV7-2
d_call: TRBD1
clone_size: many
cdr3_aa: CASSQGQGDSNQPQHF
cdr3_nt: TGTGCCAGCAGCCAGGGACAGGGAGATAGCAATCAGCCCCAGCATTTT

j_call: TRBJ2-2
v_call: TRBV27
d_call: TRBD1
clone_size: few
cdr3_aa: CASSSHSRQGLVGELFF
cdr3_nt: TGTGCCAGCAGTTCCCATTCGAGACAGGGCTTAGTCGGGGAGCTGTTTTTT

j_call: TRBJ1-1
v_call: TRBV5-5
d_call: NA
clone_size: few
cdr3_aa: CASSLVNVRTSLLNTEAFF
cdr3_nt: TGTGCCAGCAGCTTAGTTAATGTAAGGACAAGCCTCCTGAACACTGAAGCTTTCTTT

j_call: TRBJ1-1
v_call: TRBV11-2
d_call: NA
clone_size: NA
cdr3_aa: CASSSRDTYTEAFF
cdr3_nt: TGTGCCAGCAGCTCCCGGGACACCTACACTGAAGCTTTCTTT

j_call: TRBJ1-3
v_call: TRBV10-3
d_call: TRBD1
clone_size: once
cdr3_aa: CAITGQTPGNTIYF
cdr3_nt: TGTGCCATCACGGGACAGACCCCTGGAAACACCATATATTTT

j_call: TRBJ1-2
v_call: TRBV7-9
d_call: NA
clone_size: NA
cdr3_aa: CASSYQRANYGYTF
cdr3_nt: TGTGCCAGCAGCTACCAAAGAGCTAACTATGGCTACACCTTC

j_call: TRBJ2-1
v_call: TRBV11-2
d_call: TRBD2
clone_size: many
cdr3_aa: CASSLRAGGGYNEQFF
cdr3_nt: TGTGCCAGCAGCTTACGAGCGGGGGGAGGTTACAATGAGCAGTTCTTC

j_call: TRBJ1-2
v_call: TRBV5-8
d_call: NA
clone_size: NA
cdr3_aa: CASGRPVNSANYGYTF
cdr3_nt: TGTGCCAGCGGACGCCCCGTCAACAGTGCTAACTATGGCTACACCTTC

j_call: TRBJ1-2
v_call: TRBV6-2/TRBV6-3
d_call: NA
clone_size: NA
cdr3_aa: CASSYPSRDHGYTF
cdr3_nt: TGTGCCAGCAGTTATCCGAGCAGGGACCATGGCTACACCTTC

j_call: TRBJ1-1
v_call: TRBV19
d_call: NA
clone_size: NA
cdr3_aa: CASSMGQLFMNTEAFF
cdr3_nt: TGTGCCAGTAGTATGGGGCAGCTTTTCATGAACACTGAAGCTTTCTTT

j_call: TRBJ2-7
v_call: TRBV30
d_call: NA
clone_size: NA
cdr3_aa: CACGSGGRSYEQYF
cdr3_nt: TGTGCCTGTGGGAGCGGAGGGCGCTCCTACGAGCAGTACTTC

j_call: TRBJ2-2
v_call: TRBV7-3
d_call: TRBD2
clone_size: NA
cdr3_aa: CASSFLPTSGINTGELFF
cdr3_nt: TGTGCCAGCAGCTTTTTGCCGACTAGCGGGATCAACACCGGGGAGCTGTTTTTT

j_call: TRBJ2-1
v_call: TRBV20-1
d_call: TRBD2
clone_size: NA
cdr3_aa: CSASELAGYNEQFF
cdr3_nt: TGCAGTGCTAGCGAACTAGCGGGGTACAATGAGCAGTTCTTC

j_call: TRBJ1-6
v_call: TRBV20-1
d_call: NA
clone_size: NA
cdr3_aa: CSASGEHNSPLHF
cdr3_nt: TGCAGTGCTAGTGGTGAACATAATTCACCCCTCCACTTT

j_call: TRBJ2-1
v_call: TRBV2
d_call: TRBD2
clone_size: few
cdr3_aa: CASSDMLAGVHNEQFF
cdr3_nt: TGTGCCAGCAGTGATATGCTAGCGGGGGTACACAATGAGCAGTTCTTC

j_call: TRBJ2-2
v_call: TRBV3-1
d_call: TRBD2
clone_size: few
cdr3_aa: CASSQTGGYTGELFF
cdr3_nt: TGTGCCAGCAGCCAAACGGGAGGCTACACCGGGGAGCTGTTTTTT

j_call: TRBJ1-2
v_call: TRBV2
d_call: NA
clone_size: many
cdr3_aa: CASSELGALGYTF
cdr3_nt: TGTGCCAGCAGTGAGCTAGGGGCGCTTGGCTACACCTTC

j_call: TRBJ1-5
v_call: TRBV19
d_call: TRBD1
clone_size: few
cdr3_aa: CASSVTGYPQPQHF
cdr3_nt: TGTGCCAGTAGTGTGACAGGGTACCCTCAGCCCCAGCATTTT

j_call: TRBJ2-3
v_call: TRBV5-8
d_call: NA
clone_size: few
cdr3_aa: CASNLPGLSFTDTQYF
cdr3_nt: TGTGCCAGCAACCTGCCGGGACTTTCTTTCACAGATACGCAGTATTTT

j_call: TRBJ2-7
v_call: TRBV7-9
d_call: TRBD1
clone_size: few
cdr3_aa: CASSFGRGTGEQYF
cdr3_nt: TGTGCCAGCAGCTTTGGACGGGGGACAGGAGAGCAGTACTTC

j_call: TRBJ2-4
v_call: TRBV30
d_call: NA
clone_size: NA
cdr3_aa: CAWSTRRASIQYF
cdr3_nt: TGTGCCTGGAGTACCCGGAGGGCAAGCATTCAGTACTTC

j_call: TRBJ1-5
v_call: TRBV6-5
d_call: TRBD1
clone_size: NA
cdr3_aa: CASSYYPGQGRSNQPQHF
cdr3_nt: TGTGCCAGCAGTTACTATCCGGGACAGGGGCGAAGCAATCAGCCCCAGCATTTT

j_call: TRBJ1-4
v_call: TRBV9
d_call: NA
clone_size: few
cdr3_aa: CASSPAGHSNEKLFF
cdr3_nt: TGTGCCAGCAGCCCCGCGGGACACTCTAATGAAAAACTGTTTTTT

j_call: TRBJ1-2
v_call: TRBV3-1
d_call: TRBD1
clone_size: NA
cdr3_aa: CASSLSTGGAGYTF
cdr3_nt: TGTGCCAGCAGCCTCTCGACAGGGGGGGCTGGCTACACCTTC

j_call: TRBJ1-4
v_call: TRBV5-1
d_call: NA
clone_size: few
cdr3_aa: CASSLGITATNEKLFF
cdr3_nt: TGCGCCAGCAGCTTGGGAATTACCGCAACTAATGAAAAACTGTTTTTT

j_call: TRBJ2-7
v_call: TRBV5-1
d_call: TRBD2
clone_size: few
cdr3_aa: CASTKGGTSTYEQYF
cdr3_nt: TGCGCCAGCACCAAGGGGGGGACTAGCACCTACGAGCAGTACTTC

j_call: TRBJ1-5
v_call: TRBV19
d_call: TRBD1
clone_size: few
cdr3_aa: CASSKTGDQPQHF
cdr3_nt: TGTGCCAGTAGTAAGACAGGGGACCAGCCCCAGCATTTT

j_call: TRBJ2-3
v_call: TRBV28
d_call: TRBD2
clone_size: many
cdr3_aa: CASSYVAQREHTDTQYF
cdr3_nt: TGTGCCAGCAGTTACGTTGCCCAGCGGGAGCACACAGATACGCAGTATTTT